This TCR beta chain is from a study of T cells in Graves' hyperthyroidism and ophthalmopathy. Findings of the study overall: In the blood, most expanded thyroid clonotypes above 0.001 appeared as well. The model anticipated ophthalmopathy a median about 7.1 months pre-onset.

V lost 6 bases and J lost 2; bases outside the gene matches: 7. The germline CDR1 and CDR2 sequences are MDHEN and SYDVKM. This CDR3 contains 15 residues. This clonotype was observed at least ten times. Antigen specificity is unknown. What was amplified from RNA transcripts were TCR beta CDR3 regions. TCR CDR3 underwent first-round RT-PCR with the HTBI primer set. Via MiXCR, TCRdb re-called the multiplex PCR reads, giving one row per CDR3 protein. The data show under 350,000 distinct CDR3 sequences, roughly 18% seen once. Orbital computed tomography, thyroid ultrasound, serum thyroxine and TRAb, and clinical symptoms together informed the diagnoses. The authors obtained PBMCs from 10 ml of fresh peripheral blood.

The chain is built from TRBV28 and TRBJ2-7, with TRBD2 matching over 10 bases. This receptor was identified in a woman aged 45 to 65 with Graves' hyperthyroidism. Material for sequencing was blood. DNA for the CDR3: TGTGCCAGCAGAAGAGAACTAGCGGGACCCTACGAGCAGTACTTC. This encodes CASRRELAGPYEQYF.